This T cell receptor (beta chain) was documented in a study of spatial heterogeneity in lung cancer. As to time point: sample taken at primary tumor resection. Tumor, nontumor lung or frozen PBMC supplied whole RNA that was sequenced unsorted. There are a few counts of this clonotype. Each TCR cDNA molecule carried a unique molecular identifier. TCRdb re-analysed the 5' RACE reads in MiXCR, keeping a single row per CDR3 protein. The sample lists 35,000 to 55,000 distinct CDR3 sequences; about an eighth were seen once. The TCR comes from a male donor with early-stage non-small cell lung cancer. Sequences were derived from PBMCs, sampled at surgery.

The CDR3 reads CASNLITGELFF. CDR3 sequence (DNA): TGTGCCAGCAACTTGATAACCGGGGAGCTGTTTTTT. V and J are TRBV2 and TRBJ2-2; D is ambiguous. Germline loops: CDR1 SNHLY, CDR2 FYNNEI. Trimming cost V 7 bases and J 5 bases, with 8 bases left between them. The CDR3 extends over 12 amino acids.